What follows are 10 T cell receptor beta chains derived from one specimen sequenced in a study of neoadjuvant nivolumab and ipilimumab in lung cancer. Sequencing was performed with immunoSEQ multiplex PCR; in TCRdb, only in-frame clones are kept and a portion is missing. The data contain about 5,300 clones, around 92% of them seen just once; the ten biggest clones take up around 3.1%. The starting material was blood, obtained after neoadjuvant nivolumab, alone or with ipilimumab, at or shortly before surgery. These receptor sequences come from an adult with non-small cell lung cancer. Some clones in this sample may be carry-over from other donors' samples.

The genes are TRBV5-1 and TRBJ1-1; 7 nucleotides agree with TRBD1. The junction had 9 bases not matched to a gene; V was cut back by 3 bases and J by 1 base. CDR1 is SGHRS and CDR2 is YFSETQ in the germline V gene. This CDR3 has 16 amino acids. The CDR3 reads CASSSGQAGRNTEAFF. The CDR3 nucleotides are TGCGCCAGCAGCTCTGGACAGGCGGGGAGGAACACTGAAGCTTTCTTT.

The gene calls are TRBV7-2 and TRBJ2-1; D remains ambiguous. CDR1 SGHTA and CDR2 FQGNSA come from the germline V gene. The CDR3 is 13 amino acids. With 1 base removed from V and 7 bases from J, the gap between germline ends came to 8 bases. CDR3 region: CASSLGLWNEQFF. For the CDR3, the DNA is TGTGCCAGCAGCTTAGGGTTGTGGAATGAGCAGTTCTTC.

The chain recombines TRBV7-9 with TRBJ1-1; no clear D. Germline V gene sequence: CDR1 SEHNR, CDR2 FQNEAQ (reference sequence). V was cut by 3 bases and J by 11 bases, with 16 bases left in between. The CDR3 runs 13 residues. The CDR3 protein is CASSFTATFGAFF. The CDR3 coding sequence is TGTGCCAGCAGCTTCACCGCCACGTTTGGGGCTTTCTTT.

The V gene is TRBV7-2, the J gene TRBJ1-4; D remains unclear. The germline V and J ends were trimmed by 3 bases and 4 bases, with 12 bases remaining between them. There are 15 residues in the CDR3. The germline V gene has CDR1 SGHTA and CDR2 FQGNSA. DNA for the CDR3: TGTGCCAGCAGCTTTCGCCGAGCTTTTAATGAAAAACTGTTTTTT. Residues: CASSFRRAFNEKLFF. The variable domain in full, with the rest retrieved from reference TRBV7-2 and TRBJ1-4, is GAGVSQSPSNKVTEKGKDVELRCDPISGHTALYWYRQSLGQGLEFLIYFQGNSAPDKSGLPSDRFSAERTGGSVSTLTIQRTQQEDSAVYLCASSFRRAFNEKLFFGSGTQLSVL.

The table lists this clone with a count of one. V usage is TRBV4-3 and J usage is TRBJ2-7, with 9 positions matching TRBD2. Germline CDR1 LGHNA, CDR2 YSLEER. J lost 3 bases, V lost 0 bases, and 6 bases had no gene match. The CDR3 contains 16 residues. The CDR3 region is CASSQDRTSDFYEQYF. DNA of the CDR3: TGCGCCAGCAGCCAAGATCGGACTAGCGACTTCTACGAGCAGTACTTC.

The DNA for the CDR3 is TGCGCCAGCATCCCACAGGACACCTATGACTTCCGTGGCTACACCTTC. As protein: CASIPQDTYDFRGYTF. The chain couples TRBV5-1 to TRBJ1-2; maybe TRBD1 (5 bases). This CDR3 comprises 16 residues. Trimming cost V 6 bases and J 7 bases, with 25 bases left between them. From germline, CDR1 is SGHRS and CDR2 YFSETQ.

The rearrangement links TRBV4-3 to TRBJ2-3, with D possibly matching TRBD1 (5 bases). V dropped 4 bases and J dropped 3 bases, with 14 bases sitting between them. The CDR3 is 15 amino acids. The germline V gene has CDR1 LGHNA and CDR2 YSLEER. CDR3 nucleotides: TGCGCCAGCAGCCGACAGCGATCTTCTACAGATACGCAGTATTTT. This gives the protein CASSRQRSSTDTQYF.

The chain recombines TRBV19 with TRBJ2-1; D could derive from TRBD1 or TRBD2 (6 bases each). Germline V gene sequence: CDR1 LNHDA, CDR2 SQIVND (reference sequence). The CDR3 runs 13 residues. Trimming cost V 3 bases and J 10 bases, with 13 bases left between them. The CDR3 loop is CASSISGAQEQFF. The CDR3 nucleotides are TGTGCCAGTAGTATTTCGGGGGCTCAAGAGCAGTTCTTC. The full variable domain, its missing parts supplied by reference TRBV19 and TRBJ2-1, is DGGITQSPKYLFRKEGQNVTLSCEQNLNHDAMYWYRQDPGQGLRLIYYSQIVNDFQKGDIAEGYSVSREKKESFPLTVTSAQKNPTAFYLCASSISGAQEQFFGPGTRLTVL.

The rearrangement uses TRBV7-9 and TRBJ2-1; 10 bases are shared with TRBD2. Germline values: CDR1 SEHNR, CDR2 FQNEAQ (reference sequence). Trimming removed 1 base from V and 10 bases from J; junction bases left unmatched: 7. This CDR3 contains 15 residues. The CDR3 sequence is CASSLGELAGVEQFF. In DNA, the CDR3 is TGTGCCAGCAGCTTAGGCGAGCTAGCGGGAGTAGAGCAGTTCTTC.

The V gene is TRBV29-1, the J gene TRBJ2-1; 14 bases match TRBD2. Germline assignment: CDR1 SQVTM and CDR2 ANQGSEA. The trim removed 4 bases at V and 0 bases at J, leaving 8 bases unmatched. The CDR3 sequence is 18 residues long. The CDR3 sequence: CSVVLWTSGRRSYNEQFF. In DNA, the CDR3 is TGCAGCGTTGTATTATGGACTAGCGGGAGGCGCTCCTACAATGAGCAGTTCTTC.